Listed below are T cell receptor beta chains from one sample, sequenced in a study of T cell repertoires in cytomegalovirus infection. MiXCR, run by TCRdb on the reads, gives a single entry per CDR3 protein. Of around 450,000 distinct CDR3 sequences in the sample, approximately 33% were seen once. What was sequenced was PBMCs. The receptors were sampled from a human donor in good health (CMV status not recorded). Some clones in this sample may be carry-over from other donors' samples. The CDR3 runs from the conserved cysteine through the conserved F or W. Each record gives: V gene, CDR3 protein.

v_call: TRBV4-3; cdr3_aa: CASSQVFSGGNEQFF
v_call: TRBV7-6; cdr3_aa: CASSHSGGQETQYF
v_call: TRBV20-1; cdr3_aa: CSARDLRRGSYNEQFF
v_call: TRBV23-1; cdr3_aa: CASSHSPGAIQETQYF
v_call: TRBV7-9; cdr3_aa: CASSPGTSPRKFNEQYF
v_call: TRBV10-3; cdr3_aa: CAISDPGQMNTEAFF
v_call: TRBV7-2; cdr3_aa: CASSQKIGVGQPQHF
v_call: TRBV4-3; cdr3_aa: CASSQGFGGIQPQHF
v_call: TRBV19; cdr3_aa: CASSKEGAWTEAFF
v_call: TRBV6-5; cdr3_aa: CASSWDSVATNEKLFF
v_call: TRBV9; cdr3_aa: CASSVDPDTDYEQYF
v_call: TRBV27; cdr3_aa: CASRKFPTSSYEQYF
v_call: TRBV6-1; cdr3_aa: CASSEARDRGLGSNQPQHF
v_call: TRBV6-1; cdr3_aa: CASSTLNRGPQHF
v_call: TRBV7-6; cdr3_aa: CASSLGSSLLAGNTIYF
v_call: TRBV25-1; cdr3_aa: CASSELGDYGYTF
v_call: TRBV7-9; cdr3_aa: CASSGDGHNEQFF
v_call: TRBV2; cdr3_aa: CASSENGQNTWELFF
v_call: TRBV12-3/TRBV12-4; cdr3_aa: CASIGGGETQYF
v_call: TRBV7-2; cdr3_aa: CASSLPPGGTGRSHEQYF
v_call: TRBV11-2; cdr3_aa: CASSLSALRGYTF
v_call: TRBV7-8; cdr3_aa: CASSPEPLAETQYF
v_call: TRBV6-1; cdr3_aa: CASKMEVWGTGELFF
v_call: TRBV28; cdr3_aa: CASSPRIGADNNYGYTF
v_call: TRBV6-1; cdr3_aa: CASRSSVGGGVSQPQHF